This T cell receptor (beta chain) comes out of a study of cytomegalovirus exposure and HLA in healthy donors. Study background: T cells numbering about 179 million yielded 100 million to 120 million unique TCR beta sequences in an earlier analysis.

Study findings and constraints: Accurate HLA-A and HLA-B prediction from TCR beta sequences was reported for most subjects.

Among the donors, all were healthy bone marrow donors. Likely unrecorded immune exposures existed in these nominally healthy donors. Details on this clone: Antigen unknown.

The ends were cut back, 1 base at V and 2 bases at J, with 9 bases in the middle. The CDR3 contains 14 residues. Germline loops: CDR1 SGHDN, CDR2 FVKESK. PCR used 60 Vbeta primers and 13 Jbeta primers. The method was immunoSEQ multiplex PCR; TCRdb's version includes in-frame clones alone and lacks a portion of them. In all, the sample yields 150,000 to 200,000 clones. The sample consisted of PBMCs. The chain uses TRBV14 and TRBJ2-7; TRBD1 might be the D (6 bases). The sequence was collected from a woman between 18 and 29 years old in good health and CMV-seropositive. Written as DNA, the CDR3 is TGTGCCAGCAGCCAAGGGGCAGGGGCCTACGAGCAGTACTTC. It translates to CASSQGAGAYEQYF.